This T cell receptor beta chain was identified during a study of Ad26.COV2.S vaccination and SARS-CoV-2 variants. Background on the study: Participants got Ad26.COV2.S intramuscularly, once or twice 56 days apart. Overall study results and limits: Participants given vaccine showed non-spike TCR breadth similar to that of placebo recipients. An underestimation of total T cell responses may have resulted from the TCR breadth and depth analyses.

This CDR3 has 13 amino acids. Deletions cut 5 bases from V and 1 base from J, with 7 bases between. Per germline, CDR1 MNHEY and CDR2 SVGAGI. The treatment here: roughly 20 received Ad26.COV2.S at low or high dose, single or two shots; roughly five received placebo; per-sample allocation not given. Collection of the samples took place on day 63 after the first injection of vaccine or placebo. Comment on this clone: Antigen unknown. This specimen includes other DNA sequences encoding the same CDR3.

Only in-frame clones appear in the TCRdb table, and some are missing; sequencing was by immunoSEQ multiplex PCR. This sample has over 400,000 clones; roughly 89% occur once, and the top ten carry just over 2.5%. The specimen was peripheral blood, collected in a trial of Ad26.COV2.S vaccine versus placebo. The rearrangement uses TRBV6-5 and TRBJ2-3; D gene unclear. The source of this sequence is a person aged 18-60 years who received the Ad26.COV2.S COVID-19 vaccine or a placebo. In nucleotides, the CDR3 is TGTGCCAGCAGTCCCACAGGCACAGATACGCAGTATTTT. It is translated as CASSPTGTDTQYF.